This T cell receptor (beta chain) comes out of a study of blood T cell repertoires in COVID-19. Whole-study context: Sites in the United States, Italy and Spain provided acute and convalescent COVID-19 samples. T cells, B-cell-depleted T cells, or PBMCs supplied cDNA or gDNA.

Germline lookup yields CDR1 LGHNT and CDR2 FRNRAP. The CDR3 is 15 residues long. V was clipped by 1 base and J by 6 bases, with 15 bases between them. In the study's own analysis: For nucleated cells, counts were estimated from reference gene primer amplification. Repertoires were generated with immunoSEQ multiplex PCR, while TCRdb's copy carries only in-frame clones and drops some. The V and J calls and clone size are taken from that table; D and trimming were inferred from the DNA. Of tens of thousands of clones in the sample, 75% to 90% are singletons; the top ten hold over 10%. The rearrangement links TRBV12-5 to TRBJ1-1; D perhaps matches TRBD1 (5 bases). Input material: peripheral blood. This TCR was sampled from a human donor in a cohort sampled during active COVID-19. CDR3 in DNA: TGTGCTAGTGGTTTGGGGGTGGGCAGGGTTGCTGAAGCTTTCTTT. This codes for CASGLGVGRVAEAFF.